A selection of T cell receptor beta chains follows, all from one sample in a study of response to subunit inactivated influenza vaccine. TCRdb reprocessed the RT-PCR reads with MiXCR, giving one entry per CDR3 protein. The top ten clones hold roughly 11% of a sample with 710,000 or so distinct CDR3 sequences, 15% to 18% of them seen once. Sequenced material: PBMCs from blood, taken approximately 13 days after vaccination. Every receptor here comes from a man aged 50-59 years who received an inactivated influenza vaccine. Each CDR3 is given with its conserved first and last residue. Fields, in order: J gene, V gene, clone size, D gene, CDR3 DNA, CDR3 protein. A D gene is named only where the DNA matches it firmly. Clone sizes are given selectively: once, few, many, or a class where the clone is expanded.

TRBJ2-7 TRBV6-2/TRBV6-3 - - TGTGCCAGCGCGAGGGACACAGCCTACGAGCAGTACTTC CASARDTAYEQYF
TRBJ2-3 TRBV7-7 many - TGTGCCAGCAGCCCAGGTCTGAGTTCTAGCACAGATACGCAGTATTTT CASSPGLSSSTDTQYF
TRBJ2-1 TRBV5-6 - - TGTGCCAGCTTCCCCCCCCGAGGACACGGGTTCTTC CASFPPRGHGFF
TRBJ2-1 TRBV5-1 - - TGCGCCAGCAGGGAGGACAGCTACAATGAGCAGTTCTTC CASREDSYNEQFF
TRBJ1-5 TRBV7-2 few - TGTGCCAGCAGCTTCAGGCCGGGCAAGAATCAGCCCCAGCATTTT CASSFRPGKNQPQHF
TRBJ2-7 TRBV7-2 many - TGTGCCAGCAGCTTAGAGGCGGGGTGGGGAAAGTACTTC CASSLEAGWGKYF
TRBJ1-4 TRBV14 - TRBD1 TGTGCCAGCAGCCGCCGGACAGGAACTAATGAAAAACTGTTTTTT CASSRRTGTNEKLFF
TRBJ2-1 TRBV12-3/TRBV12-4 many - TGTGCCAGCAGTCAAACTAAAGGGACCTACAATGAGCAGTTCTTC CASSQTKGTYNEQFF
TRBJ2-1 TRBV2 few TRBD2 TGTGCCAGCGCTAGCGGGAGGAATTTCAATGAGCAGTTCTTC CASASGRNFNEQFF
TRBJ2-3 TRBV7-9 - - TGTGCCAGCAGCCGGGAGACTAGCACAGATACGCAGTATTTT CASSRETSTDTQYF
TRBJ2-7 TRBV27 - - TGTGCCAGCAGTACTCGAGGGGCCTACGAGCAGTACTTC CASSTRGAYEQYF
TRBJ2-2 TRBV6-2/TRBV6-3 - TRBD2 TGTGCCAGCAGTTACCCCCTTAGCGGGAGGGGGTCGAACACCGGGGAGCTGTTTTTT CASSYPLSGRGSNTGELFF
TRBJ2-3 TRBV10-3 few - TGTGCCATCAGTGATTCGACTGGTACAGATACGCAGTATTTT CAISDSTGTDTQYF
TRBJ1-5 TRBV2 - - TGTGCCAGCAGTGACGGGTCGGGACTTAATCAGCCCCAGCATTTT CASSDGSGLNQPQHF
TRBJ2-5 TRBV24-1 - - TGTGCCACCAGTGATCCACTAGTGAAAGAGACCCAGTACTTC CATSDPLVKETQYF
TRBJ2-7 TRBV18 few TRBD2 TGTGCCAGCTCACCCACTAGCGGGGACCACGAGCAGTACTTC CASSPTSGDHEQYF
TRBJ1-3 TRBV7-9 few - TGTGCCAGCAGCTCTTGGGTCTCTGGAAACACCATATATTTT CASSSWVSGNTIYF
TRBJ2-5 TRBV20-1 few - TGCAGTGCTAGAGATTACGGGGGCCCCGAGACCCAGTACTTC CSARDYGGPETQYF
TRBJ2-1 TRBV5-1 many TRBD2 TGCGCCAGCAGCTTGGATTCAGGACTAGGCTCCTACAATGAGCAGTTCTTC CASSLDSGLGSYNEQFF
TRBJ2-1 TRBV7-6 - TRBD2 TGTGCCAGCAGCTTAGTTACAGCGGGAGGAAATGAGCAGTTCTTC CASSLVTAGGNEQFF
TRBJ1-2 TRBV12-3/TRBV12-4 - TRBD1 TGTGCCAGCAGTGCGACAGGGTCGGTTCGTGGCTACACCTTC CASSATGSVRGYTF
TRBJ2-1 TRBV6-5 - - TGTGCCAGCAGTTACTTCGGACATAGGGACAATGAGCAGTTCTTC CASSYFGHRDNEQFF
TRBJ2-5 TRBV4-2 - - TGTGCCAGCAGCCATCAGGACAGCCAAGAGACCCAGTACTTC CASSHQDSQETQYF
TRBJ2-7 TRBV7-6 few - TGTGCCAGCAGCTTATTTCTTAACAGGGGGCTTGGTCTAGCGGGCCACTTGCCCTACGAGCAGTACTTC CASSLFLNRGLGLAGHLPYEQYF
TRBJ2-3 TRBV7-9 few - TGTGCCAGCAGAAGAGGGACTTGGGGTAGGGATACGCAGTATTTT CASRRGTWGRDTQYF
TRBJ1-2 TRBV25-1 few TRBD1 TGTGCCAGCAGTGGCGGGACAGGACAAGCTAACTATGGCTACACCTTC CASSGGTGQANYGYTF
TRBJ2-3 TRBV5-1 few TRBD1 TGCGCCAGCAGCTTGGGGGACAGGGGAGGCACAGATACGCAGTATTTT CASSLGDRGGTDTQYF
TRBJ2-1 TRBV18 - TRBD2 TGTGCCAGCTCACGGGGACTAGTTGGAGAGCAGTTCTTC CASSRGLVGEQFF
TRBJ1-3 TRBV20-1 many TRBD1 TGCAGTGCTAATCAGGGGGCGGGAAACACCATATATTTT CSANQGAGNTIYF
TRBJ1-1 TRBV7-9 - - TGTGCCAGCAGCCGGATCGCGGTGAACACTGAAGCTTTCTTT CASSRIAVNTEAFF
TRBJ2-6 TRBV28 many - TGTGCCAGCAGAGACAGCTCTGGGGCCAACGTCCTGACTTTC CASRDSSGANVLTF